The 2 T cell receptor beta chains below were found in one sample sequenced in a study of blood T cell repertoires in COVID-19. TCRdb's table, derived via immunoSEQ multiplex PCR, lists solely in-frame clones and lacks some. The sample has 300,000 to 350,000 clones; just over 85% are singletons. The material sequenced was PBMCs or T cells enriched from blood (not recorded which). These receptors all come from a middle-aged woman with acute COVID-19.

CDR3 loop: CASSQDRNSYEQYF. The CDR3 region has the DNA TGTGCCAGCTCACAAGACAGAAACTCCTACGAGCAGTACTTC. J is TRBJ2-7 and V is TRBV18; a possible D gene is TRBD1 (5 bases). Trimming cost V 4 bases and J 0 bases, with 10 bases left between them. Germline CDR1 and CDR2: KGHSH and LQKENI. This CDR3 is built from 14 residues.

This clone was detected a few times. J is TRBJ1-1 and V is TRBV27; D unclear. V lost 6 bases and J lost 2, with 16 bases in between. The CDR3 sequence is 15 residues long. The V gene's germline CDR1 is MNHEY and CDR2 SMNVEV (reference sequence). The CDR3 coding sequence is TGTGCCAGCAGCCTAGGCCCGGGAACTAACACTGAAGCTTTCTTT. Translating it yields CASSLGPGTNTEAFF.